This is a list of T cell receptor beta chains from one sample in a study of blood T cell repertoires in COVID-19. This table comes from immunoSEQ multiplex PCR, and its TCRdb copy is limited to in-frame clones, with some not included. The data contain 150,000 or so clones, around 84% of them singletons. Sequencing used peripheral blood. These receptors all stem from a man at least 80 years old with acute or convalescent COVID-19. Both conserved end residues are part of each CDR3. A clone size is listed for some rows: how often the clone was seen (once, few, many), or a class if it is expanded.

J gene	clone size	V gene	CDR3 protein
TRBJ1-2	-	TRBV29-1	CSVAVLSAGGYTF
TRBJ2-5	-	TRBV5-1	CASSWKGAETQYF
TRBJ1-2	-	TRBV2	CASRGQGLIYGYTF
TRBJ1-2	-	TRBV2	CASSTGTGDGYTF
TRBJ1-3	-	TRBV9	CASSVLEAPGNTIYF
TRBJ1-1	-	TRBV6-5	CASTGVMIVNTEAFF
TRBJ1-2	-	TRBV28	CASSSTNYGYTF
TRBJ1-5	-	TRBV7-8	CASSPGQKNSNQPQHF
TRBJ2-5	once	TRBV5-1	CASSPLLAGDETQYF
TRBJ2-3	-	TRBV7-8	CASSRAGQGFSTDTQYF
TRBJ2-3	-	TRBV2	CASKLAGGRRDTQYF
TRBJ1-1	-	TRBV3-1/TRBV3-2	CASSQGGPTEAFF
TRBJ2-5	once	TRBV2	CASGKQGLQETQYF
TRBJ2-6	few	TRBV28	CASSSKGRFVGANVLTF
TRBJ2-1	-	TRBV4-3	CASSLRLAGGSYNEQFF
TRBJ1-1	-	TRBV5-4	CASSLERGVGTEAFF
TRBJ2-3	-	TRBV7-8	CASSPVALRGRETQYF
TRBJ2-5	-	TRBV19	CASSIDFTGVQETQYF
TRBJ1-1	-	TRBV5-8	CASSGGGNPEAFF
TRBJ2-2	-	TRBV3-1/TRBV3-2	CASSQGTSTGELFF
TRBJ2-7	few	TRBV4-3	CASSQVAGGRYEQYF
TRBJ2-3	-	TRBV9	CASTRIPGAGTDTQYF
TRBJ2-5	once	TRBV9	CASSVRPSGGKETQYF
TRBJ1-2	few	TRBV5-8	CASSPRGTGLGNYGYTF
TRBJ2-7	-	TRBV6-2/TRBV6-3	CASSYPRDYSYEQYF
TRBJ2-4	-	TRBV19	CASSSGQGLGAKNIQYF
TRBJ2-4	-	TRBV15	CATDRGDQNIQYF
TRBJ1-2	-	TRBV10-3	CAISREGILYGYTF
TRBJ2-1	once	TRBV7-3	CASSSGESVEQFF
TRBJ1-1	-	TRBV5-1	CASSLVGGDTEAFF
TRBJ1-2	-	TRBV5-1	CASSSRASVSTVNYGYTF
TRBJ2-3	few	TRBV2	CASSALTDTQYF
TRBJ2-5	-	TRBV27	CASSEGLAGGGETQYF
TRBJ1-1	-	TRBV28	CASPSSGGTEAFF
TRBJ1-1	-	TRBV11-2	CASSLDRGFEAFF
TRBJ1-6	-	TRBV27	CASSPRGGGGYNSPLHF
TRBJ2-3	-	TRBV4-2	CASSQGTSGPTDTQYF
TRBJ1-1	-	TRBV11-3	CASSLPAGLTTNTEAFF
TRBJ1-2	-	TRBV6-5	CASKTTDYGYTF
TRBJ2-2	-	TRBV7-6	CASSSRTGGDRNTGELFF
TRBJ2-3	-	TRBV5-1	CASSGGHSSSSTDTQYF
TRBJ2-3	-	TRBV5-1	CASNEGQGTDTQYF
TRBJ1-4	-	TRBV28	CASSLRQGGAEKLFF
TRBJ1-5	-	TRBV24-1	CATSARVDQPQHF
TRBJ1-2	-	TRBV29-1	CSVQQGTGYTF
TRBJ2-3	-	TRBV5-4	CASSRTGDTQYF
TRBJ2-3	-	TRBV7-9	CASSENPLLALRGDTQYF
TRBJ2-3	-	TRBV11-2	CASSSRTSGGTDTQYF
TRBJ2-7	-	TRBV18	CASSRGQSSYEQYF
TRBJ1-2	-	TRBV9	CASSSLDKNGYTF
TRBJ1-6	-	TRBV3-1/TRBV3-2	CASSQDFLGDSPLHF
TRBJ2-1	-	TRBV6-4	CASSDYSRDLGEQFF
TRBJ2-3	-	TRBV5-1	CASASGGTDTQYF
TRBJ1-1	few	TRBV6-5	CASSWGRDYEAFF